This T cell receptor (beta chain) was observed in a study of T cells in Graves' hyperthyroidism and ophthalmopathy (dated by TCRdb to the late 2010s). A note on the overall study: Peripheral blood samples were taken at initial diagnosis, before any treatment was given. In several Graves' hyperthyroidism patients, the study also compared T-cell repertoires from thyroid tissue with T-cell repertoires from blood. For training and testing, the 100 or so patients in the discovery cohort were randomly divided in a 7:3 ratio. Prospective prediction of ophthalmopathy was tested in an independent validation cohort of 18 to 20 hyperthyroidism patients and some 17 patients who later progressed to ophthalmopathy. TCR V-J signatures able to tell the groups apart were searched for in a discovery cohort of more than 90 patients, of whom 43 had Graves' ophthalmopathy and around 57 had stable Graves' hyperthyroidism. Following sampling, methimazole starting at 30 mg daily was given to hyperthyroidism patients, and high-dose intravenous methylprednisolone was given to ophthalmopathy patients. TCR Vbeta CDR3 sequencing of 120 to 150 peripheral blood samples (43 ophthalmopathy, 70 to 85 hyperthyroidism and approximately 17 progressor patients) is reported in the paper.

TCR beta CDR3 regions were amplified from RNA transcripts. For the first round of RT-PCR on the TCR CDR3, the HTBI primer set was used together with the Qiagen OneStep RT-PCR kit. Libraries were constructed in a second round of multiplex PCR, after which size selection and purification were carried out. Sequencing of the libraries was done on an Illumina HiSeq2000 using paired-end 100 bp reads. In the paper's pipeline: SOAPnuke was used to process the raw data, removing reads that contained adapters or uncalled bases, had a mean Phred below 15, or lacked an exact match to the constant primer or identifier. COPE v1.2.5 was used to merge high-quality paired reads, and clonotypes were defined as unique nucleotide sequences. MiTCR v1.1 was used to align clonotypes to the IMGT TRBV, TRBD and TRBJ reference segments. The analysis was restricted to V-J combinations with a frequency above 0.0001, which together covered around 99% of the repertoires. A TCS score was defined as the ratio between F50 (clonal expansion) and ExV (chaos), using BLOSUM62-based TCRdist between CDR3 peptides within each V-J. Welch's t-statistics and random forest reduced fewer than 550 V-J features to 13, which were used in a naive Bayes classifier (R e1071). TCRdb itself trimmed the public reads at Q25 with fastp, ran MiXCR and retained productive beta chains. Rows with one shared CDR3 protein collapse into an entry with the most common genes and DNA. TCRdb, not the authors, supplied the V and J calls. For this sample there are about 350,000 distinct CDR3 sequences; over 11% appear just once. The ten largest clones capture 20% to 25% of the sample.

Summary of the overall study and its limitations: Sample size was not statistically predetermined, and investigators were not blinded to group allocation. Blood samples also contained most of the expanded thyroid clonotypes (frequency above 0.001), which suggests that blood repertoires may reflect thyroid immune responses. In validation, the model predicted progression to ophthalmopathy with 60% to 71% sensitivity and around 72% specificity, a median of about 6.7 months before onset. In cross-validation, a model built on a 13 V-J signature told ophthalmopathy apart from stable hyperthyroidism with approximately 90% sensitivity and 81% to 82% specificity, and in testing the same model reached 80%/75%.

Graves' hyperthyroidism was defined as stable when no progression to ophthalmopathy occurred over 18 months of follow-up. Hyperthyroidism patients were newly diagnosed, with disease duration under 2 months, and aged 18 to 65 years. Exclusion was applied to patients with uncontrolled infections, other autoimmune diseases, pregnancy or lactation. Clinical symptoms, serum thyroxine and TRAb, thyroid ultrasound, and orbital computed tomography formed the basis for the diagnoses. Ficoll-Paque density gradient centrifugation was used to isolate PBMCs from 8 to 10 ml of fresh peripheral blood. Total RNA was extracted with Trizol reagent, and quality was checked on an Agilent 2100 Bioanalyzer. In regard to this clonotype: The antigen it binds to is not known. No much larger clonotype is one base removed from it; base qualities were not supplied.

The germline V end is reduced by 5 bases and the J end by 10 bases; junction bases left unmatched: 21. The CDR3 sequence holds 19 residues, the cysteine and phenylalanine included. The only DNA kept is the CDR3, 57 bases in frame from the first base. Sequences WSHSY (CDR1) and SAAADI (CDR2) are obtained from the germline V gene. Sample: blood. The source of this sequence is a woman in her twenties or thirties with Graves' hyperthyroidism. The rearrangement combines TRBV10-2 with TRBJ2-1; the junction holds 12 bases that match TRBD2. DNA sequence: TGCGCCAGCAGTCCTCATAAATCTCTAGCGGGAGGGCCAGGGGGGGAGCAGTTCTTC. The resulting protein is CASSPHKSLAGGPGGEQFF.